Listed below are T cell receptor beta chains from one sample, sequenced in a study of T cells after yellow fever vaccination. TCRdb called the 5' RACE reads again in MiXCR, with one record for every CDR3 protein. The profile shows hundreds of thousands of distinct CDR3 sequences, around 13% of them singletons. Sample: CD4+ T cells sorted from PBMCs, taken 15 days after the yellow fever booster vaccination. These TCRs come from a man aged 18-30 years who received the YFV17D yellow fever vaccine. Both conserved end residues are part of each CDR3. D genes are given only for firm matches. The listing skips clone size in some rows; elsewhere it reads once, few, many or a size class.

d_gene	v_gene	j_gene	abundance	CDR3nt	CDR3aa
.	TRBV7-9	TRBJ2-5	.	TGTGCCAGCAGCGCCCCCAGCAGGGGAGGAGAGACCCAGTACTTC	CASSAPSRGGETQYF
.	TRBV4-2	TRBJ2-2	.	TGTGCCAGCAGCCAATACGGGTCGGGTCTTTCCGGGGAGCTGTTTTTT	CASSQYGSGLSGELFF
.	TRBV6-6	TRBJ2-5	.	TGTGCCAGCAGCACTTTGGACCTGGCGGGGGAGACCCAGTACTTC	CASSTLDLAGETQYF
TRBD2	TRBV12-3/TRBV12-4	TRBJ2-7	.	TGTGCCAGCAGTTTGCGGCTAGCGGGCTCCTACGAGCAGTACTTC	CASSLRLAGSYEQYF
.	TRBV5-5	TRBJ1-2	few	TGTGCCAGCAGCCCTGACAGTTTTTACAACTATGGCTACACCTTC	CASSPDSFYNYGYTF
TRBD1	TRBV12-3/TRBV12-4	TRBJ2-3	.	TGTGCCAGCAGTTCTTACAGGGGACGCGGTGATACGCAGTATTTT	CASSSYRGRGDTQYF
.	TRBV20-1	TRBJ1-3	.	TGCAGTGCTACAGGGTCCTCTGGAAACACCATATATTTT	CSATGSSGNTIYF
.	TRBV29-1	TRBJ1-1	many	TGCAGCGTTGATGGGTCGGGGGCGCGTATCACTGAAGCTTTCTTT	CSVDGSGARITEAFF
.	TRBV5-1	TRBJ2-3	many	TGCGCCAGCAGCTTGGTTCCCTCAGATACGCAGTATTTT	CASSLVPSDTQYF
.	TRBV5-5	TRBJ1-4	.	TGTGCCAGCAGCTCGCTTTTTGGGCGGTCGGAAAAACTGTTTTTT	CASSSLFGRSEKLFF
.	TRBV2	TRBJ1-4	.	TGTGCCAGCAGCTCACCAGAACAGAGAGAAAAACTGTTTTTT	CASSSPEQREKLFF
.	TRBV28	TRBJ1-2	.	TGTGCCAGCAGTTTTTCCGCACCCACCGGGGGCCTCACCTTC	CASSFSAPTGGLTF
TRBD1	TRBV6-5	TRBJ2-4	.	TGTGCCAGCAATTTGGACAGGGGGGTTCTGTACTTC	CASNLDRGVLYF
TRBD1	TRBV6-5	TRBJ2-3	.	TGTGCCAGCAGTTACGGGACAGGGGTTCCAGATACGCAGTATTTT	CASSYGTGVPDTQYF
TRBD2	TRBV10-3	TRBJ2-1	.	TGTGCCATCAGTGAGTTTAGCGGGGGGCCCTACAATGAGCAGTTCTTC	CAISEFSGGPYNEQFF
.	TRBV10-3	TRBJ2-6	many	TGTGCCATCAGTGACCAGGTCGCCTCTGGGGCCAACGTCCTGACTTTC	CAISDQVASGANVLTF